One and the same sample provided the 12 T cell receptor beta chains below, sequenced in a study of blood T cell repertoires in COVID-19 (dated by TCRdb to 2018 to 2020). The library was built by means of the immunoSEQ multiplex PCR assay. The clones in this table, taken by TCRdb from immuneACCESS, are in-frame only. Not every clone is retained; where verified, under half of the shortfall comes from an unresolved V gene, and the cause of the rest is unknown. This sample gives roughly 230,000 clones in total; 80% to 85% of them show up just once. The leading ten clones occupy 27% of the sample. The material sequenced was peripheral blood. The receptors derive from a man between 40 and 49 years old with acute or convalescent COVID-19.

The sample holds many counts of this clone. The V and J genes are TRBV2 and TRBJ1-1, with no clear D. V dropped 7 bases and J dropped 7 bases, with 13 bases sitting between them. CDR3 length: 12 residues. Per the germline V gene, CDR1 is SNHLY and CDR2 is FYNNEI. CDR3 loop: CASNREGIEAFF. CDR3 nucleotide sequence: TGTGCCAGCAACCGAGAGGGCATTGAAGCTTTCTTT.

V is TRBV7-9 and J is TRBJ2-5; D possibly corresponds to TRBD1 (6 bases). The germline V and J ends were trimmed by 4 bases and 5 bases, with 20 bases remaining between them. Per the germline V gene, CDR1 is SEHNR and CDR2 is FQNEAQ (reference sequence). The CDR3 has 16 amino acids. The CDR3, as DNA: TGTGCCAGCAGCTCGACCCCCACAGGGAGAGGTGAGACCCAGTACTTC. Translation: CASSSTPTGRGETQYF.

This chain uses TRBV5-1 with TRBJ1-4; unclear D gene. Looked up from germline, CDR1 is SGHRS and CDR2 is YFSETQ. The CDR3 has 15 residues. The V end lost 0 bases, the J end lost 8 bases, and 14 bases lay between the germline ends. CDR3 in amino acids: CASSLAAASREKLFF. The CDR3, as DNA: TGCGCCAGCAGCTTGGCCGCGGCCAGTAGGGAAAAACTGTTTTTT.

The chain links TRBV6-2 or TRBV6-3 to TRBJ1-1; 9 bases align to TRBD1. This CDR3 contains 16 residues. CDR1 and CDR2 from the germline V gene are MNHEY and SVGEGT. Trimming at V came to 2 bases and at J to 4 bases, leaving 8 bases not matched to a gene. CDR3 in amino acids: CASSYGRRTGATEAFF. The CDR3 coding sequence is TGTGCCAGCAGTTACGGGCGTCGGACAGGGGCCACTGAAGCTTTCTTT.

This clone appeared a single time. Here the CDR3 DNA reads TGTGCCTGGGTTCGGGTAATGACTGAAGCTTTCTTT. This translates into CAWVRVMTEAFF. The rearrangement joins TRBV30 to TRBJ1-1; no definite D call. Trimming shortened V by 5 bases and J by 5 bases, and 12 bases separated the two germline ends. This CDR3 is built from 12 residues. Germline CDR1 and CDR2: GTSNPN and SVGIG (reference sequence).

CDR3 coding DNA: TGTGCCTGTTCATGGGACAGGGATGAAAAACTGTTTTTT. Its translation: CACSWDRDEKLFF. The chain uses TRBV30 and TRBJ1-4; 9 bases agree with TRBD1. Losses at the gene ends were 6 bases for V and 6 bases for J; bases not matched to a gene: 5. This CDR3 comprises 13 residues. Germline loops: CDR1 GTSNPN, CDR2 SVGIG (reference sequence). Combining the CDR3 with reference TRBV30 and TRBJ1-4 gives the whole variable domain SQTIHQWPATLVQPVGSPLSLECTVEGTSNPNLYWYRQAAGRGLQLLFYSVGIGQISSEVPQNLSASRPQDRQFILSSKKLLLSDSGFYLCACSWDRDEKLFFGSGTQLSVL.

The chain is built from TRBV30 and TRBJ1-2, with D uncertain. The CDR3 spans 14 residues. Germline V CDR1 and CDR2: GTSNPN, SVGIG (reference sequence). Trimming left V 0 bases short and J 8 bases short, with 16 bases between. The chain's CDR3 is CAWSVSRTAGGYTF. The CDR3 bases are TGTGCCTGGAGTGTATCAAGGACTGCAGGAGGCTACACCTTC.

The chain combines TRBV3-1 (or the pseudogene TRBV3-2) with TRBJ1-5, with 7 positions matching TRBD1. CDR1 is LGHDT and CDR2 is YNNKEL in the germline V gene (reference sequence). The V gene end was trimmed by 8 bases and the J gene end by 2 bases; junction bases not matched to a gene: 6. This CDR3 comprises 14 residues. The CDR3 DNA sequence: TGTGCCAGCTCACAGGGGTATGGCAATCAGCCCCAGCATTTT. It encodes CASSQGYGNQPQHF.

The sample holds one count of this clone. The chain joins TRBV21-1 to TRBJ1-5; the tabulated D call, TRBD1, remains unverified against the DNA. TRBV21-1 is reported as a pseudogene. There are 15 residues in the CDR3. Here the CDR3 reads CASSKRQASNQPQHF. For the CDR3, the DNA is TGTGCCAGCAGCAAAAGACAGGCGAGCAATCAGCCCCAGCATTTT.

This clone was seen a few times. The chain joins TRBV5-5 to TRBJ1-2; the D gene is possibly TRBD1 (6 bases). This CDR3 has 15 residues. Trimming stripped 0 bases from V and 2 bases from J, with 11 bases between. The germline V gene encodes CDR1 SGHKS and CDR2 YYEKEE (reference sequence). CDR3 sequence (DNA): TGTGCCAGCAGCTTGGCTTTCGGACAGAACTATGGCTACACCTTC. This translates into CASSLAFGQNYGYTF.

The chain is built from TRBV7-2 and TRBJ1-4; 7 bases agree with TRBD1. The germline CDR1 and CDR2 sequences are SGHTA and FQGNSA. CDR3 length: 14 residues. Germline trimming cut 6 bases from V and 5 bases from J; bases unmatched to any gene: 6. The CDR3 bases are TGTGCCAGCAGTTCGGACAGGCCGAATGAAAAACTGTTTTTT. It yields the protein CASSSDRPNEKLFF.

The rearrangement joins TRBV7-6 to TRBJ2-7; 10 bases fit TRBD2. The CDR3 length is 14 residues. Germline trimming cut 0 bases from V and 4 bases from J; bases unmatched to any gene: 0. Germline assignment: CDR1 SGHVS and CDR2 FNYEAQ. CDR3 sequence (DNA): TGTGCCAGCAGCTTAGCACTAGCGGGATACGAGCAGTACTTC. Encoded protein: CASSLALAGYEQYF.